Each of the 6 T cell receptor beta chains below was sequenced from the same sample in a study of T cells in women clearing cervical HPV infection. The assay was immunoSEQ multiplex PCR, and TCRdb's table has in-frame clones only and misses some. The sample totals approximately 15,000 clones. Sample: blood buffy coat. Every receptor here comes from a woman aged 18-70 years with a cervical HPV16 infection that either progressed to CIN3+ or cleared (not recorded which).

Details on this clone: The CDR3 end is not reached by the read, which stops 3 residues before it; the germline J gene fills it in. The rearrangement joins TRBV20-1 to TRBJ2-1; 8 bases align to TRBD2. The length of the CDR3 is 15 residues. Looked up from germline, CDR1 is DFQATT and CDR2 is SNEGSKA (reference sequence). Trimming at V came to 1 base and at J to 6 bases, leaving 8 bases not matched to a gene. This chain's CDR3 is CSARGGSGSPNEQFF. CDR3 bases read: TGCAGTGCTAGAGGGGGCAGCGGGAGCCCCAATGAG.

As regards this clone: Coverage ceases 3 residues before the CDR3 finishes, and the germline J gene fills in the end. V is TRBV13 and J is TRBJ1-3; D is ambiguous. The germline V gene encodes CDR1 PRHDT and CDR2 FYEKMQ (reference sequence). V dropped 1 base and J dropped 9 bases, with 7 bases sitting between them. This CDR3 contains 12 residues. The CDR3 DNA, read in part, is TGTGCCAGCAGCTTAGCCCGGGGCACC. This codes for CASSLARGT. The CDR3 in its entirety is CASSLARGTIYF.

Worth noting for this clone: The CDR3 goes on 3 residues after the read ends, and that part is filled in from the germline J gene. The same CDR3 can be traced to other DNA sequences in this sample. This chain connects TRBV18 to TRBJ1-1, with D tentatively TRBD1 (5 bases). Trimming removed 0 bases from V and 4 bases from J, with 6 bases in between. CDR3 length equals 13 residues. The V gene's germline CDR1 is KGHSH and CDR2 LQKENI. Partial CDR3 DNA: TGTGCCAGCTCACCACCAGGGGCCACTGAA. Amino acids: CASSPPGATE. The full CDR3 protein is CASSPPGATEAFF.

This CDR3 reads CSAIPNTKNIQYF. The sequenced CDR3 bases are TGCAGTGCTATACCCAACACCAAAAACATT. The chain links TRBV20-1 to TRBJ2-4; D is undetermined. The CDR3 end lies 3 residues beyond the end of the read and is filled in from the germline J gene. The CDR3 contains 13 residues. Germline CDR1 is DFQATT and CDR2 is SNEGSKA (reference sequence). Trimming stripped 4 bases from V and 2 bases from J, with 9 bases between.

Incomplete CDR3 DNA: TGTGCCACCAGTGATTTCCGGACAGGGAAA. This codes for CATSDFRTGK. The entire CDR3 reads CATSDFRTGKLFF. The chain couples TRBV24-1 to TRBJ1-4; the match to TRBD1 covers 8 bases. The missing CDR3 end, 3 residues past where the read stops, is filled in from the germline J gene. The CDR3 has 13 amino acids. Per the germline V gene, CDR1 is KGHDR and CDR2 is SFDVKD.

Notes on this clone: The CDR3 goes on 3 residues after the read ends, and that part is filled in from the germline J gene. The chain combines TRBV5-1 with TRBJ1-2; 8 nucleotides align to TRBD1. Germline V gives CDR1 SGHRS, CDR2 YFSETQ. The CDR3 is 14 amino acids. V was clipped by 5 bases and J by 4 bases; unmatched bases: 7. The CDR3: CASSRDRSVYGYTF. The sequenced CDR3 bases are TGCGCCAGCAGTCGGGACAGGTCTGTCTATGGC.